This paragraph covers one T cell receptor (beta chain) sequence. This entry is derived from a study of CD8 T cells in Susac syndrome. Germline CDR1 SEHNR, CDR2 FQNEAQ (reference sequence). The J segment lost 0 bases and the V segment lost 5 bases, leaving 6 bases of the junction unmatched. CDR3 length: 16 residues. Random-hexamer reverse transcription was applied to roughly 0.5 to 1 ug RNA. TCRdb independently ran MiXCR on the immunoSEQ multiplex PCR reads; one entry per CDR3 protein. In the table there are hundreds of thousands of distinct CDR3 sequences, around 90% of which are singletons. The sequenced sample was CD8+ T cells from PBMCs. The rearrangement joins TRBV7-9 to TRBJ2-3, with 9 nucleotides matching TRBD2. The source of this sequence is a human donor with multiple sclerosis. CDR3: CASSPPSGTSTDTQYF. CDR3 coding DNA: TGTGCCAGCAGCCCCCCTAGCGGGACTAGCACAGATACGCAGTATTTT.